This T cell receptor (beta chain) was captured in a study of CD8 T cells in ankylosing spondylitis. Findings and caveats of the study: A subset of motif variants has previously been described in the synovial fluid and blood of reactive arthritis. Relatively rare in peripheral blood, disease-linked clones were also CD8+. Ankylosing spondylitis blood appeared to be characterized by a TCR beta motif of under 10 highly homologous variants. Clones tied to disease were said to be significantly enriched in matched ankylosing spondylitis synovial fluid.

This clonotype has more than one count but fewer than ten. Its cognate antigen is unknown. Quantitative barcoded 5'-RACE was used to prepare TCR beta libraries. TCRdb redid the calling of the 5' RACE reads with MiXCR, one entry per CDR3 protein. The data show hundreds of thousands of distinct CDR3 sequences, with about 24% seen just once and about 1% held by the top ten. V lost 7 bases to trimming and J lost 0 bases, with 15 bases between them. Germline assignment: CDR1 SQVTM and CDR2 ANQGSEA. The CDR3 is 14 residues long. What was sequenced was blood, either unsorted or a sorted T cell fraction (not recorded which). The V gene is TRBV29-1, the J gene TRBJ1-1, with TRBD1 as a possible D gene (5 bases). The sequence was collected from a male donor with ankylosing spondylitis. The CDR3 spells CSEVPGTVNTEAFF. Here the CDR3 DNA reads TGCAGCGAGGTGCCTGGGACGGTGAACACTGAAGCTTTCTTT.